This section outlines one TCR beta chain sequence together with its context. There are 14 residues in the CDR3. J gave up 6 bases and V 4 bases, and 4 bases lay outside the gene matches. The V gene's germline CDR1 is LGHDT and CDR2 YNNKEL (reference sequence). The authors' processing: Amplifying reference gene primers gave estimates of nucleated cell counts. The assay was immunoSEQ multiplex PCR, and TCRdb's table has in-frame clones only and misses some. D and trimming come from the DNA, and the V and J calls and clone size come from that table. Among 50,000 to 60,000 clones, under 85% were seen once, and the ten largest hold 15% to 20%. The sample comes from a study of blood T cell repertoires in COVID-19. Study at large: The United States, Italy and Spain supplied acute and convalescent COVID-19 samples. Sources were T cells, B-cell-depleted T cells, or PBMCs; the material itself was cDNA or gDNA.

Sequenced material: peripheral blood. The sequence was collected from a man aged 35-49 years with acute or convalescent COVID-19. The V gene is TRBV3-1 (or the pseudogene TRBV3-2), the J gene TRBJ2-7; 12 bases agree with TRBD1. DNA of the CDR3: TGTGCCAGCAGCCGCCGGGACAGGGGGCTCGAGCAGTACTTC. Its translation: CASSRRDRGLEQYF.